This passage covers 20 T cell receptor beta chains from one sample sequenced in a study of cytomegalovirus exposure and HLA in healthy donors. Primers included in the PCR were 60 Vbeta and 13 Jbeta primers. Here immunoSEQ multiplex PCR was the method, and the copy in TCRdb shows in-frame clones only, minus some. The table lists fewer than 200,000 clones, roughly 76% of them singletons, with about 2% in the top ten. Sequencing was carried out using PBMCs. Receptors originate from a human donor in good health.

The V call is TRBV7-9, the J call TRBJ2-2; TRBD2 matches 9 bases. Unmatched junction bases numbered 5, after V lost 5 bases and J lost 1 base. This CDR3 region has 16 residues. The germline V gene encodes CDR1 SEHNR and CDR2 FQNEAQ (reference sequence). The CDR3 loop reads CASSPHSGGNTGELFF. The DNA for the CDR3 is TGTGCCAGCAGCCCTCATAGCGGGGGGAACACCGGGGAGCTGTTTTTT.

The rearrangement links TRBV7-8 to TRBJ2-3; D is ambiguous. CDR1 and CDR2 from the germline V gene are SGHVS and FQNEAQ. The CDR3 is made up of 12 amino acids. With 4 bases removed from V and 2 bases from J, the gap between germline ends came to 4 bases. CDR3 sequence reads: CASSSNTDTQYF. In DNA form, the CDR3 reads TGTGCCAGCAGCTCCAACACAGATACGCAGTATTTT.

This chain connects TRBV27 to TRBJ2-3, with D tentatively TRBD1 (6 bases). The germline V gene encodes CDR1 MNHEY and CDR2 SMNVEV (reference sequence). The V end was cut by 2 bases, the J end by 0 bases, with 12 bases between. This CDR3 is 16 amino acids long. Here the CDR3 reads CASSLGRGFSTDTQYF. CDR3 DNA sequence: TGTGCCAGCAGTTTAGGCAGGGGATTTAGCACAGATACGCAGTATTTT.

V is TRBV5-1 and J is TRBJ2-6; D might be TRBD2 (6 bases). V gave up 2 bases and J gave up 0 bases, with 12 bases separating them. Germline V gene lookup returns CDR1 SGHRS and CDR2 YFSETQ. The CDR3 has 17 residues. The CDR3 region is CASSFGTLSSGANVLTF. The CDR3 region has the DNA TGCGCCAGCAGCTTTGGGACTCTTAGCTCTGGGGCCAACGTCCTGACTTTC.

The chain uses TRBV19 and TRBJ2-7; weak D call: TRBD2 (5 bases). The CDR3 is made up of 12 amino acids. Germline V lookup: CDR1 LNHDA, CDR2 SQIVND (reference sequence). The DNA for the CDR3 is TGTGCGACCACCCACGGGGTAAACGAGCAGTACTTC. Translating gives CATTHGVNEQYF.

The rearrangement joins TRBV5-1 to TRBJ2-2; 7 nucleotides agree with TRBD1. V lost 4 bases to trimming and J lost 1 base; unmatched junction nucleotides: 7. This CDR3 has 16 amino acids. Germline CDR1 reads SGHRS; CDR2 reads YFSETQ. The CDR3 sequence: CASSPYRDRNTGELFF. In nucleotides, the CDR3 is TGCGCCAGCAGCCCGTACCGGGACAGGAACACCGGGGAGCTGTTTTTT.

The chain uses TRBV4-3 and TRBJ1-6; 9 nucleotides match TRBD1. Germline V gene lookup returns CDR1 LGHNA and CDR2 YSLEER. The CDR3 contains 20 residues. Trimming cost V 0 bases and J 0 bases; bases outside gene matches: 9. The CDR3, as DNA: TGCGCCAGCAGCCAAGATCTAGACAGGGGGACCAGCTCCTATAATTCACCCCTCCACTTT. Its translation is CASSQDLDRGTSSYNSPLHF.

The chain carries TRBV5-6 and TRBJ1-6, with 7 bases identical to TRBD1. This CDR3 is built from 16 residues. Germline lookup yields CDR1 SGHDT and CDR2 YYEEEE. V trimming: 4 bases; J trimming: 3 bases; junction bases outside the gene matches: 7. CDR3: CASSVRTGLYNSPLHF. CDR3 DNA: TGTGCCAGCAGCGTTCGGACAGGACTCTATAATTCACCCCTCCACTTT.

This clone appeared once. V is TRBV6-7 and J is TRBJ1-1; possibly TRBD1 for D (5 bases). TRBV6-7 is placed among ORFs of uncertain function. The CDR3 contains 16 residues. V was cut by 7 bases and J by 3 bases, with 21 bases left in between. CDR3 coding DNA: TGTGCCAGCACCGCATTCCGACACTGCAGGGACACTGAAGCTTTCTTT. Encoded protein: CASTAFRHCRDTEAFF.

The J gene is TRBJ2-5, the V gene TRBV7-6; TRBD1 is a possible D gene (5 bases). The CDR3 length is 13 residues. CDR1 SGHVS and CDR2 FNYEAQ come from the germline V gene. V was cut by 1 base and J by 5 bases, with 8 bases left in between. The CDR3: CASSLVGVETQYF. The CDR3 nucleotides are TGTGCCAGCAGCTTAGTAGGGGTCGAGACCCAGTACTTC.

There are a few counts of this clone. The chain uses TRBV18 and TRBJ2-3; possibly TRBD1 for D (6 bases). Germline lookup yields CDR1 KGHSH and CDR2 LQKENI. The CDR3 loop spans 15 amino acids. Trimming shortened V by 5 bases and J by 1 base, and 13 bases separated the two germline ends. CDR3 loop: CASSTRTAGTDTQYF. DNA of the CDR3: TGTGCCAGCTCAACGAGGACAGCCGGCACAGATACGCAGTATTTT.

This rearrangement joins TRBV5-4 to TRBJ2-7; TRBD2 agrees at 8 bases. V dropped 1 base and J dropped 4; count of bases not matched to a gene: 1. The V gene's germline CDR1 is SGHNT and CDR2 YYREEE (reference sequence). The CDR3 loop spans 13 amino acids. The CDR3 DNA follows: TGTGCCAGCAGCTTGTCTAGCGGGTACGAGCAGTACTTC. Translation gives CASSLSSGYEQYF.

The chain couples TRBV7-8 to TRBJ2-2; D is undetermined. Trimming stripped 1 base from V and 1 base from J, with 7 bases between. CDR3 length: 15 residues. Germline V lookup: CDR1 SGHVS, CDR2 FQNEAQ. The CDR3 sequence is CASSLVSQNTGELFF. The CDR3, as DNA: TGTGCCAGCAGCTTAGTTTCACAGAACACCGGGGAGCTGTTTTTT.

The genes are TRBV4-3 and TRBJ2-6; TRBD2 is a possible D gene (6 bases). V lost 3 bases and J 4 bases, leaving 16 bases between the germline ends. CDR1 is LGHNA, CDR2 YSLEER, per germline. CDR3 length: 17 residues. CDR3 residues: CASSQEGWRAGANVLTF. For the CDR3, the DNA is TGCGCCAGCAGCCAGGAGGGGTGGAGGGCCGGGGCCAACGTCCTGACTTTC.

V and J are TRBV4-3 and TRBJ2-7; D ambiguous. Germline values: CDR1 LGHNA, CDR2 YSLEER. The V gene lost 0 bases and the J gene lost 4 bases, with 10 bases spanning the gap. The CDR3 length is 14 residues. CDR3 loop: CASSQDRQTYEQYF. The CDR3 nucleotides read TGCGCCAGCAGCCAAGACCGGCAGACATACGAGCAGTACTTC.

The gene calls are TRBV20-1 and TRBJ2-7, with 8 bases that match TRBD2. The CDR3 has 11 residues. CDR1 and CDR2 from the germline V gene are DFQATT and SNEGSKA (reference sequence). After removal of 3 bases from V and 6 bases from J, the junction contained 1 base not matched to a gene. This chain's CDR3 is CSASAGGEQYF. CDR3 nucleotides: TGCAGTGCTAGTGCGGGGGGCGAGCAGTACTTC.

The chain links TRBV11-3 to TRBJ2-1; TRBD1 aligns across 10 bases. The length of the CDR3 is 15 residues. The germline gives CDR1 SGHNT, CDR2 YENEEA. J gave up 3 bases and V 5 bases, and 4 bases lay outside the gene matches. The CDR3 DNA reads TGTGCCAGCAGCGGGGGACAGGGGTTCTACAATGAGCAGTTCTTC. Its protein is CASSGGQGFYNEQFF.

This clone was found once. The chain links TRBV7-2 to TRBJ2-3, with unresolved D. The germline V and J ends were trimmed by 2 bases and 4 bases, with 7 bases remaining between them. The CDR3 extends over 13 amino acids. Germline V gene sequence: CDR1 SGHTA, CDR2 FQGNSA. CDR3 protein: CASSLISSDTQYF. In DNA, the CDR3 is TGTGCCAGCAGCTTAATATCTTCAGATACGCAGTATTTT.

A few counts support this clone. This chain uses TRBV5-1 with TRBJ2-1, with 9 bases aligning to TRBD1. CDR1 is SGHRS, CDR2 YFSETQ, per germline. The CDR3 runs 15 residues. Trimming cost V 5 bases and J 3 bases; bases outside gene matches: 6. The CDR3 reads CASRQTGGNYNEQFF. DNA of the CDR3: TGCGCCAGCAGGCAGACAGGGGGTAACTACAATGAGCAGTTCTTC.

This clone has just a few counts. The chain joins TRBV6-5 to TRBJ1-1; 7 positions match TRBD1. With V trimmed by 6 bases and J by 4 bases, 2 bases remained unmatched. Germline assignment: CDR1 MNHEY and CDR2 SVGAGI. The length of the CDR3 is 12 residues. DNA of the CDR3: TGTGCCAGCAGAGCAGGGGGCACTGAAGCTTTCTTT. The encoded protein is CASRAGGTEAFF.